This T cell receptor beta chain was sequenced in a study of T-cell memory formation after mild COVID-19. Study overall: Clusters were largely donor specific.

TCR alpha and TCR beta cDNA libraries with sample barcodes and UMIs came from 5'RACE using constant-segment primers. Via MiXCR, TCRdb re-called the 5' RACE reads, giving one row per CDR3 protein. The data show over 150,000 distinct CDR3 sequences, 20% to 25% seen once. The V end was cut by 6 bases, the J end by 5 bases, with 20 bases between. Germline CDR1 is DFQATT and CDR2 is SNEGSKA (reference sequence). The CDR3 runs to 14 residues. This clonotype has more than one count but fewer than ten. Its antigen is not known. Overall study findings and caveats: CD4+ contracting clones lay mainly in CM and EM, CD8+ ones in EMRA.

The TCR comes from an adult woman who had mild COVID-19 (a few samples of this study predate the infection). Cell type and time point are not known. This chain links TRBV20-1 with TRBJ2-7; TRBD1 is a possible D gene (5 bases). Specimen: PBMCs or a T cell subset sorted from them (not recorded which). CDR3 protein: CSAERYRSRDEQYF. Written as DNA, the CDR3 is TGCAGTGCCGAGAGATACAGGTCTCGAGACGAGCAGTACTTC.